This section outlines one T cell receptor (beta chain) sequence together with its context. The CDR3 is 13 amino acids. V was shortened by 5 bases and J by 1 base, with 8 bases between the two germline ends. From germline, CDR1 is SGHVS and CDR2 FNYEAQ. The record originates from a study of T cell changes during pregnancy in multiple sclerosis. Using immunoSEQ multiplex PCR, the repertoire was profiled, and TCRdb retains in-frame clones only, with some absent. Among around 33,000 clones listed, just over 90% were seen once. The chain carries TRBV7-6 and TRBJ1-1, with D perhaps matching TRBD1 (5 bases). The sample was CD4+ T cells from peripheral blood mononuclear cells, taken after pregnancy. The receptor was derived from a female donor with multiple sclerosis, enrolled in a pregnancy study. DNA for the CDR3: TGTGCCAGCAGCCCCAGGGAGAACACTGAAGCTTTCTTT. Translated, it gives CASSPRENTEAFF.